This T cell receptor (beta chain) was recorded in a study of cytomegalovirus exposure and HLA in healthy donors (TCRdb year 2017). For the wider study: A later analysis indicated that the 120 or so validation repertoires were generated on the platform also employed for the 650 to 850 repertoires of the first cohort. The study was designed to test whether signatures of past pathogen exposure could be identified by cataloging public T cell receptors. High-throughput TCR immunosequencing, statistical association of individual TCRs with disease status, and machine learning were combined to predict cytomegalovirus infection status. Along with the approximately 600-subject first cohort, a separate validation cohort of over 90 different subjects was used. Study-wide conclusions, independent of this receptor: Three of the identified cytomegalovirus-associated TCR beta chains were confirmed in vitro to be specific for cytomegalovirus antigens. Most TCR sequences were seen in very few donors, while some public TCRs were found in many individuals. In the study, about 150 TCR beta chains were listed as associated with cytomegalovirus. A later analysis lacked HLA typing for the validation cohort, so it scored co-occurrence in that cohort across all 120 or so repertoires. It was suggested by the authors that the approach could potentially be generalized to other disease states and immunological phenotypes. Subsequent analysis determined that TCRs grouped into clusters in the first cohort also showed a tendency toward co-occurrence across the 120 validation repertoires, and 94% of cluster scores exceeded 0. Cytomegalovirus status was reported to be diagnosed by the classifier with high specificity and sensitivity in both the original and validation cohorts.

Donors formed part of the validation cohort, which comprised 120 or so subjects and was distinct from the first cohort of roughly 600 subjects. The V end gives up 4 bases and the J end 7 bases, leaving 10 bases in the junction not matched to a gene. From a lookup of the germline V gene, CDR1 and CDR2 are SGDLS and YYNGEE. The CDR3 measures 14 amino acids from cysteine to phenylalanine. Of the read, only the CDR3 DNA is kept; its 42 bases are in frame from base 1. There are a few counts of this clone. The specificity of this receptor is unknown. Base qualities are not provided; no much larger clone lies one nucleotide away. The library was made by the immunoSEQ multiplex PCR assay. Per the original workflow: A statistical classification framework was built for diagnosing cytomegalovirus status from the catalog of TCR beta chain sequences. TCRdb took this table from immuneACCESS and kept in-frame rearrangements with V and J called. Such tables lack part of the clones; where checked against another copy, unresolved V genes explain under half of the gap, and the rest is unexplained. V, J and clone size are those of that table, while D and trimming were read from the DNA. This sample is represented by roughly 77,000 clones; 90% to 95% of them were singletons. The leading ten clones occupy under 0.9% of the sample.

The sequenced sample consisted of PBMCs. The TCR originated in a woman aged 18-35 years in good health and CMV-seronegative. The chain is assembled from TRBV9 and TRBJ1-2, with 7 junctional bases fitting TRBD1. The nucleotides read TGTGCCAGCAGCACCCTGGACAGGCGCGGTGGCTACACCTTC. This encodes CASSTLDRRGGYTF.